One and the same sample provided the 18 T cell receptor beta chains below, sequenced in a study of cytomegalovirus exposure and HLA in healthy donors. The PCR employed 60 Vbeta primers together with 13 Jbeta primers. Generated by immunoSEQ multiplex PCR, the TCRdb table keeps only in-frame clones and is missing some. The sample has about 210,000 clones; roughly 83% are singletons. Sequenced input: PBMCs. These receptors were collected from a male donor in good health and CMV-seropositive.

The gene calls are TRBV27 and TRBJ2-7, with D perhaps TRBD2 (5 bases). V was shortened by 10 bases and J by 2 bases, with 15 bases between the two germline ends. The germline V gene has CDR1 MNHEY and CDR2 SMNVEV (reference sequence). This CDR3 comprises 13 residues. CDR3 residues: CATSLRETYEQYF. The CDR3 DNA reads TGTGCCACCTCCCTGAGGGAAACCTACGAGCAGTACTTC.

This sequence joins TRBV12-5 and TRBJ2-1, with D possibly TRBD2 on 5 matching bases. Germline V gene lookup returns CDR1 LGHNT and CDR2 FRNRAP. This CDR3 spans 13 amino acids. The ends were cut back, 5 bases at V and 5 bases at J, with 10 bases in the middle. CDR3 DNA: TGTGCTAGTGGTCTCGGACTCGACAATGAGCAGTTCTTC. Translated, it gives CASGLGLDNEQFF. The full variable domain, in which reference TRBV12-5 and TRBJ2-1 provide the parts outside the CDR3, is DARVTQTPRHKVTEMGQEVTMRCQPILGHNTVFWYRQTMMQGLELLAYFRNRAPLDDSGMPKDRFSAEMPDATLATLKIQPSEPRDSAVYFCASGLGLDNEQFFGPGTRLTVL.

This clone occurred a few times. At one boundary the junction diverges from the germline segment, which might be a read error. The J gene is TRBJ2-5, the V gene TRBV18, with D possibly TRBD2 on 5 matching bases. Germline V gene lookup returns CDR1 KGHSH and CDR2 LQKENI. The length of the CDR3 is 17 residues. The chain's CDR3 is CASSPGLRVSDQGTQYF. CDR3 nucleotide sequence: TGTGCCAGCTCACCGGGTTTGAGGGTTTCGGATCAAGGGACCCAGTACTTC. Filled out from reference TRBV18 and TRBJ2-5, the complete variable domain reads NAGVMQNPRHLVRRRGQEARLRCSPMKGHSHVYWYRQLPEEGLKFMVYLQKENIIDESGMPKERFSAEFPKEGPSILRIQQVVRGDSAAYFCASSPGLRVSDQGTQYFGPGTRLLVL.

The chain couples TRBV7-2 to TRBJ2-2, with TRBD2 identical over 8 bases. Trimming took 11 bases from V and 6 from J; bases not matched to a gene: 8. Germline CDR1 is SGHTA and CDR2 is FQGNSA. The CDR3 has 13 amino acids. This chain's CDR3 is CAQRAGVPGELFF. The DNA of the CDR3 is TGTGCCCAAAGAGCGGGAGTACCCGGGGAGCTGTTTTTT.

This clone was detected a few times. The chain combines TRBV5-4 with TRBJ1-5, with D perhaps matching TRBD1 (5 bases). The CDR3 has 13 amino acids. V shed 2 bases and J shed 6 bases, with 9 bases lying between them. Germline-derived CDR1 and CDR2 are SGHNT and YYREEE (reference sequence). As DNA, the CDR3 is TGTGCCAGCAGCTTAGACAGTCCTCAGCCCCAGCATTTT. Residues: CASSLDSPQPQHF.

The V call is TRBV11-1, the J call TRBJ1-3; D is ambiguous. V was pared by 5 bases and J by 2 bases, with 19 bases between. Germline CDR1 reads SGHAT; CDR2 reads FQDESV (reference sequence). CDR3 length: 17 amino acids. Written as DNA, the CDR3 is TGTGCCAGCAGCGCGACTATTATGTCCGGCGCTGGAAACACCATATATTTT. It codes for CASSATIMSGAGNTIYF.

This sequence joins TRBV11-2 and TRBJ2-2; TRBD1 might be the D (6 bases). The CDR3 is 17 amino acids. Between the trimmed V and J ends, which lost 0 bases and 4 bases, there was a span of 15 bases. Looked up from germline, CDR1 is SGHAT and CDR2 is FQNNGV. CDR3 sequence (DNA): TGTGCCAGCAGCTTAGATCTAACAGGGTTGAGCACCGGGGAGCTGTTTTTT. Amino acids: CASSLDLTGLSTGELFF.

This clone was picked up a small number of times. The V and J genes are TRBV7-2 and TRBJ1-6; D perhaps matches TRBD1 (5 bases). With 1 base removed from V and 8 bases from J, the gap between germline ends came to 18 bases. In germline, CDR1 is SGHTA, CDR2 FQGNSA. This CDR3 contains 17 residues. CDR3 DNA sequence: TGTGCCAGCAGCTTAGAGAGTTTTGGACATGGGGATTCACCCCTCCACTTT. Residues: CASSLESFGHGDSPLHF.

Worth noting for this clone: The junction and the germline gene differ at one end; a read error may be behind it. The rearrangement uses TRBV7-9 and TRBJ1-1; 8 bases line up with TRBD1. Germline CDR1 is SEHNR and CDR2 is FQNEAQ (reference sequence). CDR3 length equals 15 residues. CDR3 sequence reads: CSSSLSTGVRTEAFF. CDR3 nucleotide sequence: TGTTCCAGCAGCTTATCGACAGGGGTGAGAACTGAAGCTTTCTTT.

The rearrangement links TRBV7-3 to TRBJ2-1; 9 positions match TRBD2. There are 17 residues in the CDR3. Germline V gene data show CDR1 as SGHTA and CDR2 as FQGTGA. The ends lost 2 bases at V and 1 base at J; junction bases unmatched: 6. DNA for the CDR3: TGTGCCAGCAGCTTACTTCCGAGCGGGAGGTCCTACAATGAGCAGTTCTTC. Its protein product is CASSLLPSGRSYNEQFF.

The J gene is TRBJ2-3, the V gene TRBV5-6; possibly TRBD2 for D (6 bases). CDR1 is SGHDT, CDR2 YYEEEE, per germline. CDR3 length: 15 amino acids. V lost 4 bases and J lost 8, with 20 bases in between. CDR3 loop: CASSPTSLTSGTQYF. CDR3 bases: TGTGCCAGCAGCCCTACTAGCCTGACATCAGGTACGCAGTATTTT.

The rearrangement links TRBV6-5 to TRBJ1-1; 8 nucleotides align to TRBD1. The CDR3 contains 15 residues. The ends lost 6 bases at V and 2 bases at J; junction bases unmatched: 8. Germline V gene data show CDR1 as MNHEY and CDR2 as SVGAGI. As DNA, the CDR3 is TGTGCCAGCAGCGCGGCGGACAGGGCAAACACTGAAGCTTTCTTT. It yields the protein CASSAADRANTEAFF.

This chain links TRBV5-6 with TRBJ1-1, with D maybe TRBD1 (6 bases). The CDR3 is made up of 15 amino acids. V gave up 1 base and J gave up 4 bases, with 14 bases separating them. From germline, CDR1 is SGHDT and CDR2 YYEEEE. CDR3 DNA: TGTGCCAGCAGCTTGAAGGGAACAGGGATCACTGAAGCTTTCTTT. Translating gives CASSLKGTGITEAFF.

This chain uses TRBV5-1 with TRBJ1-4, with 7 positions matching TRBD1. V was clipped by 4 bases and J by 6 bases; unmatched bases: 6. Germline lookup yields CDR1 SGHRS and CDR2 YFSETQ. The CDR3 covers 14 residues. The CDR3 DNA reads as TGCGCCAGCAGCCAACCCGGGACAGATGAAAAACTGTTTTTT. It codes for CASSQPGTDEKLFF.

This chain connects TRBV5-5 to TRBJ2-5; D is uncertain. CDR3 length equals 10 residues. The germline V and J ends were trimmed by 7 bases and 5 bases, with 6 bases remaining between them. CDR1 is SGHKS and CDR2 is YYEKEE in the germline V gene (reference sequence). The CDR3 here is CASAMETQYF. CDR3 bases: TGTGCCAGCGCTATGGAGACCCAGTACTTC.

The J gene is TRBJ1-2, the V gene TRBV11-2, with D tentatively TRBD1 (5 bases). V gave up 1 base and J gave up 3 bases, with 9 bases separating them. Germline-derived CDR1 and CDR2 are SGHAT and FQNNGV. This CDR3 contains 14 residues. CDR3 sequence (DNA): TGTGCCAGCAGCTTAGCTGTCAGGGACTATGGCTACACCTTC. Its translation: CASSLAVRDYGYTF.

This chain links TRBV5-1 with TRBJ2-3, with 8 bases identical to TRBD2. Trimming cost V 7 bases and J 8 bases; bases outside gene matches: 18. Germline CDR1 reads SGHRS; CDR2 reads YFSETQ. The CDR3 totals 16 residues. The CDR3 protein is CASGISAGLEFRTQYF. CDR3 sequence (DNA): TGCGCCAGCGGTATCTCCGCGGGACTAGAGTTTCGTACGCAGTATTTT.

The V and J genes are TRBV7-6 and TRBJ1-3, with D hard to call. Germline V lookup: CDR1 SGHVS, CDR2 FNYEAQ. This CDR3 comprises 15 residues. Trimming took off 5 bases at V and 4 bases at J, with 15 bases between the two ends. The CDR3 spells CASSAFGGWGNTIYF. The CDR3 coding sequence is TGTGCCAGCAGCGCCTTCGGCGGATGGGGAAACACCATATATTTT.